Sequencing of this T cell receptor (beta chain) was carried out in a study of cytomegalovirus exposure and HLA in healthy donors. The PCR had 60 Vbeta and 13 Jbeta primers. Original data processing: Later work found tens of millions of unique TCR beta chains, with approximately 12 million shared. Sequencing was performed with immunoSEQ multiplex PCR; in TCRdb, only in-frame clones are kept and a portion is missing. The V and J calls and clone size were taken over from that table, and D and trimming were inferred from the DNA. In the table there are approximately 140,000 clones, 84% of which are singletons. General study results and limits: A missense variant in DCLRE1C was later tied to TCR beta V- and J-gene trimming. Later analysis showed TCR association rates varying by HLA locus, highest for DRB1 and lowest for HLA-C. Earlier analysis found most TCR beta V segments productive about 87% or about 30% of the time.

The ends lost 4 bases at V and 1 base at J; junction bases unmatched: 6. CDR1 and CDR2 from the germline V gene are SQVTM and ANQGSEA. The CDR3 loop spans 14 amino acids. On this clone: The antigen is undetermined.

The chain uses TRBV29-1 and TRBJ1-1, with 7 nucleotides matching TRBD1. The receptor was derived from a man in his fifties in good health and CMV-seronegative. The sequenced sample consisted of PBMCs. The CDR3 nucleotides read TGCAGCGTTGGCGCGGGACAGCAGAACACTGAAGCTTTCTTT. It yields the protein CSVGAGQQNTEAFF.